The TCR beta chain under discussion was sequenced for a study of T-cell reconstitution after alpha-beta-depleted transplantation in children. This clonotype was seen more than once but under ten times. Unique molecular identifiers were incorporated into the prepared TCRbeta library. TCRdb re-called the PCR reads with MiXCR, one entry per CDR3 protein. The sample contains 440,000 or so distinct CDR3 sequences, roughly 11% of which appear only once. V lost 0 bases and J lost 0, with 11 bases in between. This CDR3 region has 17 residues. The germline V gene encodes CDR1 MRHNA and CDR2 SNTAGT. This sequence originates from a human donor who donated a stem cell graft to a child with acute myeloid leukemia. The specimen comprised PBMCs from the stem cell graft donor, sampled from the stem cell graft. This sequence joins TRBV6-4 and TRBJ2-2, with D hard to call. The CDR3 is CASSDSIGKPNTGELFF. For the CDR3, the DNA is TGTGCCAGCAGTGACTCGATAGGAAAACCGAACACCGGGGAGCTGTTTTTT.